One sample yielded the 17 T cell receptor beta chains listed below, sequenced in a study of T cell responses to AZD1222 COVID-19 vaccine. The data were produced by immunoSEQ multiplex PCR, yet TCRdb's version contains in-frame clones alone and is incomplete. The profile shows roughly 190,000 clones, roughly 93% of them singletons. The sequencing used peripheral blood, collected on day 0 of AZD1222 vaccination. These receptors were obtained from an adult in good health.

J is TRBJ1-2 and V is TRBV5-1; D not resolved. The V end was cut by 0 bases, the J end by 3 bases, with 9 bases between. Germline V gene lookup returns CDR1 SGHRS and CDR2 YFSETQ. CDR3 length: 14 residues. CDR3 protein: CASSLVVSDYGYTF. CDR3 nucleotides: TGCGCCAGCAGCTTGGTGGTCAGTGACTATGGCTACACCTTC.

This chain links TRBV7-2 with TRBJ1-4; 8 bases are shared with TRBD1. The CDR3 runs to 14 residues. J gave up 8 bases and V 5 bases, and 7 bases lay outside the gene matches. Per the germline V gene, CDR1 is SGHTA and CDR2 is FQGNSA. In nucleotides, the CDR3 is TGTGCCAGCAGCCTAAATACAGGGGGGGAAAAACTGTTTTTT. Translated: CASSLNTGGEKLFF.

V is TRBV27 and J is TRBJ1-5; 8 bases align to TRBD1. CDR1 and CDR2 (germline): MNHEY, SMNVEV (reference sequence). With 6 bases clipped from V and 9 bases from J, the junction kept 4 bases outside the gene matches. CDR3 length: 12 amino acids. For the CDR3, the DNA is TGTGCCAGCAGGACAGGGGTTCGGCCCCAGCATTTT. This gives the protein CASRTGVRPQHF.

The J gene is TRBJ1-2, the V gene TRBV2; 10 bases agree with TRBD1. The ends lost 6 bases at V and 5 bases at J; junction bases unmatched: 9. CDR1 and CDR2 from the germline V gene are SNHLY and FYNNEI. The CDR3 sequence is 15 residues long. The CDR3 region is CASRETRQGAYGYTF. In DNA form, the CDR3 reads TGTGCCAGCAGAGAAACCAGACAGGGGGCTTATGGCTACACCTTC.

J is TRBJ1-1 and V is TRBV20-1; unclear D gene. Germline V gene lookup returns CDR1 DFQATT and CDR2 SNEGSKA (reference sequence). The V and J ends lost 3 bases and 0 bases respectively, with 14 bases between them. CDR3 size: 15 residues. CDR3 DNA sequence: TGCAGTGCTAGTAATCTGGTGCTCATGAACACTGAAGCTTTCTTT. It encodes CSASNLVLMNTEAFF.

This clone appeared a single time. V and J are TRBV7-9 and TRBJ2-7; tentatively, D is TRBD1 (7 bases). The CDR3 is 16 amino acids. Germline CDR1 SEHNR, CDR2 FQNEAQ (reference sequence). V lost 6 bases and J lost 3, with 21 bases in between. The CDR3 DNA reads TGTGCCAGCAGTATTCCTGCGGGACAGCCCATCTACGAGCAGTACTTC. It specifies CASSIPAGQPIYEQYF. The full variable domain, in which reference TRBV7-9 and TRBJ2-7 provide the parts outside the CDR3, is DTGVSQNPRHKITKRGQNVTFRCDPISEHNRLYWYRQTLGQGPEFLTYFQNEAQLEKSRLLSDRFSAERPKGSFSTLEIQRTEQGDSAMYLCASSIPAGQPIYEQYFGPGTRLTVT.

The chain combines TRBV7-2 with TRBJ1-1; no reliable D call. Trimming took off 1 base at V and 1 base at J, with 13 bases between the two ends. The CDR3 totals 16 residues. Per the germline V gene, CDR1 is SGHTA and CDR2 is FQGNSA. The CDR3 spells CASSLEGPGGNTEAFF. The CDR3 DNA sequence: TGTGCCAGCAGCTTAGAGGGTCCCGGAGGGAACACTGAAGCTTTCTTT.

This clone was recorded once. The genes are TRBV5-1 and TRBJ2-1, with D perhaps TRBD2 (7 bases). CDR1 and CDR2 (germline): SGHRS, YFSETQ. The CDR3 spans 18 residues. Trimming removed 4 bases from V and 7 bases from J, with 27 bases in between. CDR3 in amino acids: CASSPLGAAGLVANEQFF. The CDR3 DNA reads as TGCGCCAGCAGCCCCCTGGGGGCAGCGGGGCTCGTTGCGAATGAGCAGTTCTTC. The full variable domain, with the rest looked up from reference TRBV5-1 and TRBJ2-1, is KAGVTQTPRYLIKTRGQQVTLSCSPISGHRSVSWYQQTPGQGLQFLFEYFSETQRNKGNFPGRFSGRQFSNSRSEMNVSTLELGDSALYLCASSPLGAAGLVANEQFFGPGTRLTVL.

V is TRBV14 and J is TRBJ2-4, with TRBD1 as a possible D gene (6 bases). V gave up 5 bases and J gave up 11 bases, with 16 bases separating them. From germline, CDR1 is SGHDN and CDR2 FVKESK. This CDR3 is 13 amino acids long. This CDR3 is CASSEIQGVFQYF. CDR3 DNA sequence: TGTGCCAGCAGCGAAATACAGGGCGTATTTCAGTACTTC.

The CDR3 protein is CASSLLAGSGEQYF. The CDR3 DNA reads TGTGCCAGCAGCTTACTAGCGGGGTCCGGGGAGCAGTACTTC. This chain joins TRBV7-9 and TRBJ2-7; 9 bases are a match to TRBD2. Per germline, CDR1 SEHNR and CDR2 FQNEAQ (reference sequence). This CDR3 comprises 14 residues. With V trimmed by 2 bases and J by 7 bases, 6 bases remained unmatched.

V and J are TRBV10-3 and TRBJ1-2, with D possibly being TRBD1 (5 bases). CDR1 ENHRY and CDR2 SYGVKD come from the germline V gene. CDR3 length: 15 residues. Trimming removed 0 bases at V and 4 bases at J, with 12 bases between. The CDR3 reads CAISESGGGSYGYTF. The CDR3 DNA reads TGTGCCATCAGTGAGTCGGGCGGGGGAAGCTATGGCTACACCTTC.

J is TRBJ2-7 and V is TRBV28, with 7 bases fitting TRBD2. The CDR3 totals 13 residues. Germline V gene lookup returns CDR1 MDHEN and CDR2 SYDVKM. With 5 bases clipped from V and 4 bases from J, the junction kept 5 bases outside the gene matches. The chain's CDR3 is CASSTVGGYEQYF. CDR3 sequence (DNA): TGTGCCAGCAGTACTGTGGGGGGGTACGAGCAGTACTTC.

CDR3 amino acids: CASSSSRGALGYTF. The CDR3 DNA is TGTGCCAGTAGCAGCTCCCGGGGGGCGCTTGGCTACACCTTC. The J gene is TRBJ1-2, the V gene TRBV19; a possible D gene is TRBD1 (6 bases). CDR1 and CDR2 (germline): LNHDA, SQIVND (reference sequence). The CDR3 contains 14 residues. V was clipped by 6 bases and J by 7 bases, with 18 bases between them.

The CDR3 DNA sequence: TGTGCCAGCAGTTACGGCCACGATGAGCAGTTCTTC. It translates to CASSYGHDEQFF. The chain couples TRBV6-5 to TRBJ2-1; D is unresolved. Trimming shortened V by 2 bases and J by 8 bases, and 7 bases separated the two germline ends. This CDR3 region has 12 residues. CDR1 MNHEY and CDR2 SVGAGI come from the germline V gene.

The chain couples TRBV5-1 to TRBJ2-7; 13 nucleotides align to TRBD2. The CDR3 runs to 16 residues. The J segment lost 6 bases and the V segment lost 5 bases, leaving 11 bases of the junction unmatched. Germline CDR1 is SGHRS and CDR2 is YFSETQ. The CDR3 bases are TGCGCCAGCAGTCCCAGGACTAGCGGGAGTTCTGGCGAGCAGTACTTC. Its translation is CASSPRTSGSSGEQYF.

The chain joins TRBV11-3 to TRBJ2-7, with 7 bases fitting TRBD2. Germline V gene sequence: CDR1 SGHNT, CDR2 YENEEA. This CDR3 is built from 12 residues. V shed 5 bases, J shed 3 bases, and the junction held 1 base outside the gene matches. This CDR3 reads CASSKRGYEQYF. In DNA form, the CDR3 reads TGTGCCAGCAGCAAGCGGGGCTACGAGCAGTACTTC.

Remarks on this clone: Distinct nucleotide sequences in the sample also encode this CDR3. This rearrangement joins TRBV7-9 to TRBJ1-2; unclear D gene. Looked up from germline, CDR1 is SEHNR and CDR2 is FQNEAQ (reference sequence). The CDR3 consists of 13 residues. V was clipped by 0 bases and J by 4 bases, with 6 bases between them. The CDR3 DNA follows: TGTGCCAGCAGCTTAGCGGGGAGCTATGGCTACACCTTC. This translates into CASSLAGSYGYTF.